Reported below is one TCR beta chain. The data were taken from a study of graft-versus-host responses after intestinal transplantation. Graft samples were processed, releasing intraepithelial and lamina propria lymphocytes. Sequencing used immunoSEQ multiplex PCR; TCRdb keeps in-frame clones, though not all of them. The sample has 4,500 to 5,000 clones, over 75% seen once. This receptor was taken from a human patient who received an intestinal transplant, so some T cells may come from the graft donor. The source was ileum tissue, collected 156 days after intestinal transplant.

In DNA, the CDR3 is TGCGCCAGCAGGAGTGAGGGAGATACGCAGTATTTT. Translation: CASRSEGDTQYF. The rearrangement links TRBV10-2 to TRBJ2-3, with D possibly matching TRBD2 (5 bases). Trimming pared 6 bases from V and 5 bases from J, leaving 9 bases between. The CDR3 loop spans 12 amino acids. Germline V gene sequence: CDR1 WSHSY, CDR2 SAAADI.